These 17 T cell receptor beta chains were sequenced from one sample in a study of T cell responses to AZD1222 COVID-19 vaccine. Assay used: immunoSEQ multiplex PCR; TCRdb lists only in-frame clones, some missing. The sample includes 140,000 to 150,000 clones, approximately 88% of them seen just once. This specimen was peripheral blood, taken on day 0 of AZD1222 vaccination. The origin of the receptors is an adult in good health.

The chain has TRBV14 and TRBJ1-2, with 12 nucleotides matching TRBD1. Germline V gene sequence: CDR1 SGHDN, CDR2 FVKESK. This CDR3 is built from 17 residues. Trimming cost V 6 bases and J 8 bases; bases outside gene matches: 16. The CDR3 coding sequence is TGTGCCAGCAGACCTACCTTACCGGGACAGGGGGCGTGGGGCTACACCTTC. Translation: CASRPTLPGQGAWGYTF.

This chain uses TRBV28 with TRBJ1-6; D not certain. The length of the CDR3 is 15 residues. Germline loops: CDR1 MDHEN, CDR2 SYDVKM. Between the trimmed V and J ends, which lost 3 bases and 5 bases, there was a span of 11 bases. CDR3 nucleotides: TGTGCCAGCAGTTTTCGGGCCGCAAATAATTCACCCCTCCACTTT. This translates into CASSFRAANNSPLHF.

The rearrangement uses TRBV7-2 and TRBJ2-1; 7 bases align to TRBD2. The V and J ends lost 6 bases and 6 bases, in that order; junction bases with no gene match: 11. The germline CDR1 and CDR2 sequences are SGHTA and FQGNSA. This CDR3 is 15 amino acids long. CDR3 sequence (DNA): TGTGCCAGCAGACATTTCACCGGGGGGATCAATGAGCAGTTCTTC. It is translated as CASRHFTGGINEQFF.

The V call is TRBV15, the J call TRBJ1-6; 10 nucleotides agree with TRBD1. V lost 8 bases and J lost 7; bases outside the gene matches: 5. From germline, CDR1 is LNHNV and CDR2 YYDKDF (reference sequence). The CDR3 extends over 14 amino acids. The CDR3 region is CATARTGGNSPLHF. CDR3 nucleotides: TGTGCCACCGCAAGGACAGGGGGAAATTCACCCCTCCACTTT.

The rearrangement uses TRBV6-5 and TRBJ1-4, with 7 positions matching TRBD1. Germline values: CDR1 MNHEY, CDR2 SVGAGI. V was pared by 4 bases and J by 6 bases, with 8 bases of the junction left unmatched. The CDR3 sequence is 15 residues long. Written as DNA, the CDR3 is TGTGCCAGCAGTTCACAGACAGGGTTGTATGAAAAACTGTTTTTT. Translated, it gives CASSSQTGLYEKLFF.

As concerns this clone: The junction departs from germline at one end; a sequencing error may be responsible. J is TRBJ2-3 and V is TRBV30; 7 bases are a match to TRBD1. CDR3 length equals 13 residues. CDR1 is GTSNPN, CDR2 SVGIG, per germline (reference sequence). The chain's CDR3 is CAWRPPPGQRWNF. DNA of the CDR3: TGTGCCTGGAGGCCACCACCGGGACAGCGTTGGAATTTT.

V usage is TRBV7-9 and J usage is TRBJ2-7; TRBD1 aligns across 11 bases. The ends lost 6 bases at V and 9 bases at J; junction bases unmatched: 13. Germline V gene data show CDR1 as SEHNR and CDR2 as FQNEAQ (reference sequence). The CDR3 runs 15 residues. CDR3 DNA sequence: TGTGCCAGCAGAATACCGGGACAGGGGGACCCGGCGCAGTACTTC. This encodes CASRIPGQGDPAQYF.

The rearrangement uses TRBV6-2 or TRBV6-3 and TRBJ1-5; D remains ambiguous. Germline-derived CDR1 and CDR2 are MNHEY and SVGEGT. This CDR3 comprises 13 residues. V lost 3 bases, J lost 1 base, and 4 bases lay in between. The CDR3 DNA sequence: TGTGCCAGCAGTTATGAGAGCAATCAGCCCCAGCATTTT. Protein sequence: CASSYESNQPQHF.

This chain uses TRBV28 with TRBJ1-5, with D perhaps matching TRBD1 (6 bases). V was trimmed by 5 bases and J by 6 bases, leaving 20 bases between them. This CDR3 has 16 residues. The germline CDR1 and CDR2 sequences are MDHEN and SYDVKM. CDR3 sequence reads: CASSLLSGQGSQPQHF. As DNA, the CDR3 is TGTGCCAGCAGTCTACTCTCGGGACAAGGTAGTCAGCCCCAGCATTTT. The full variable domain, its missing parts supplied by reference TRBV28 and TRBJ1-5, is DVKVTQSSRYLVKRTGEKVFLECVQDMDHENMFWYRQDPGLGLRLIYFSYDVKMKEKGDIPEGYSVSREKKERFSLILESASTNQTSMYLCASSLLSGQGSQPQHFGDGTRLSIL.

The chain has TRBV14 and TRBJ1-1; TRBD1 aligns across 9 bases. Germline trimming cut 2 bases from V and 7 bases from J; bases unmatched to any gene: 2. This CDR3 comprises 13 residues. Germline V gives CDR1 SGHDN, CDR2 FVKESK. CDR3 coding DNA: TGTGCCAGCAGCCAACAGGGACAGGGTGAAGCTTTCTTT. Translation: CASSQQGQGEAFF.

This clone was seen just once. The CDR3 is CASSEVVVNTEAFF. The CDR3, as DNA: TGCGCCAGCAGCGAGGTGGTTGTGAACACTGAAGCTTTCTTT. The J gene is TRBJ1-1, the V gene TRBV4-1; no clear D. The CDR3 runs to 14 residues. Trimming cost V 5 bases and J 0 bases, with 10 bases left between them. Looked up from germline, CDR1 is MGHRA and CDR2 is YSYEKL.

The rearrangement uses TRBV7-9 and TRBJ1-2; D is uncertain. CDR1 SEHNR and CDR2 FQNEAQ come from the germline V gene (reference sequence). V was clipped by 1 base and J by 7 bases, with 13 bases between them. The CDR3 has 14 amino acids. CDR3 coding DNA: TGTGCCAGCAGCTTAGTACAAGGATTAGGTGGCTACACCTTC. It is translated as CASSLVQGLGGYTF.

This clone was seen just once. V is TRBV19 and J is TRBJ1-5; the D is unclear. Trimming removed 4 bases at V and 7 bases at J, with 14 bases between. The CDR3 extends over 14 amino acids. Germline V CDR1 and CDR2: LNHDA, SQIVND (reference sequence). The CDR3 region has the DNA TGTGCCAGTAGTACGGATTGGGGAGTGCAGCCCCAGCATTTT. It encodes CASSTDWGVQPQHF.

This chain's CDR3 is CASSLSAGIGGNTIYF. CDR3 coding DNA: TGTGCCAGCAGCTTAAGCGCGGGGATAGGGGGAAACACCATATATTTT. The V call is TRBV7-6, the J call TRBJ1-3; no firm D call. Germline values: CDR1 SGHVS, CDR2 FNYEAQ. Trimming took off 2 bases at V and 4 bases at J, with 15 bases between the two ends. CDR3 length equals 16 residues.

This clone has only one observation. V and J are TRBV6-2 or TRBV6-3 and TRBJ1-1, with no clear D. Germline V lookup: CDR1 MNHEY, CDR2 SVGEGT. This CDR3 spans 13 amino acids. Trimming took off 4 bases at V and 2 bases at J, with 8 bases between the two ends. CDR3 residues: CASSWTSNTEAFF. In nucleotides, the CDR3 is TGTGCCAGCAGTTGGACCTCAAACACTGAAGCTTTCTTT.

J is TRBJ1-3 and V is TRBV29-1; D unresolved. V was pared by 4 bases and J by 0 bases, with 10 bases between. From germline, CDR1 is SQVTM and CDR2 ANQGSEA. This CDR3 is 14 amino acids long. DNA of the CDR3: TGCAGCGTTGTCCCCCAGCTCTCTGGAAACACCATATATTTT. Its protein is CSVVPQLSGNTIYF.

V and J are TRBV28 and TRBJ2-3, with D possibly matching TRBD2 (6 bases). This CDR3 contains 19 residues. V lost 3 bases, J lost 0 bases, and 22 bases lay in between. The germline gives CDR1 MDHEN, CDR2 SYDVKM. The CDR3 DNA sequence: TGTGCCAGCAGTTTTATCCTGACTCTGCGGGAATCTAGCACAGATACGCAGTATTTT. As protein: CASSFILTLRESSTDTQYF.